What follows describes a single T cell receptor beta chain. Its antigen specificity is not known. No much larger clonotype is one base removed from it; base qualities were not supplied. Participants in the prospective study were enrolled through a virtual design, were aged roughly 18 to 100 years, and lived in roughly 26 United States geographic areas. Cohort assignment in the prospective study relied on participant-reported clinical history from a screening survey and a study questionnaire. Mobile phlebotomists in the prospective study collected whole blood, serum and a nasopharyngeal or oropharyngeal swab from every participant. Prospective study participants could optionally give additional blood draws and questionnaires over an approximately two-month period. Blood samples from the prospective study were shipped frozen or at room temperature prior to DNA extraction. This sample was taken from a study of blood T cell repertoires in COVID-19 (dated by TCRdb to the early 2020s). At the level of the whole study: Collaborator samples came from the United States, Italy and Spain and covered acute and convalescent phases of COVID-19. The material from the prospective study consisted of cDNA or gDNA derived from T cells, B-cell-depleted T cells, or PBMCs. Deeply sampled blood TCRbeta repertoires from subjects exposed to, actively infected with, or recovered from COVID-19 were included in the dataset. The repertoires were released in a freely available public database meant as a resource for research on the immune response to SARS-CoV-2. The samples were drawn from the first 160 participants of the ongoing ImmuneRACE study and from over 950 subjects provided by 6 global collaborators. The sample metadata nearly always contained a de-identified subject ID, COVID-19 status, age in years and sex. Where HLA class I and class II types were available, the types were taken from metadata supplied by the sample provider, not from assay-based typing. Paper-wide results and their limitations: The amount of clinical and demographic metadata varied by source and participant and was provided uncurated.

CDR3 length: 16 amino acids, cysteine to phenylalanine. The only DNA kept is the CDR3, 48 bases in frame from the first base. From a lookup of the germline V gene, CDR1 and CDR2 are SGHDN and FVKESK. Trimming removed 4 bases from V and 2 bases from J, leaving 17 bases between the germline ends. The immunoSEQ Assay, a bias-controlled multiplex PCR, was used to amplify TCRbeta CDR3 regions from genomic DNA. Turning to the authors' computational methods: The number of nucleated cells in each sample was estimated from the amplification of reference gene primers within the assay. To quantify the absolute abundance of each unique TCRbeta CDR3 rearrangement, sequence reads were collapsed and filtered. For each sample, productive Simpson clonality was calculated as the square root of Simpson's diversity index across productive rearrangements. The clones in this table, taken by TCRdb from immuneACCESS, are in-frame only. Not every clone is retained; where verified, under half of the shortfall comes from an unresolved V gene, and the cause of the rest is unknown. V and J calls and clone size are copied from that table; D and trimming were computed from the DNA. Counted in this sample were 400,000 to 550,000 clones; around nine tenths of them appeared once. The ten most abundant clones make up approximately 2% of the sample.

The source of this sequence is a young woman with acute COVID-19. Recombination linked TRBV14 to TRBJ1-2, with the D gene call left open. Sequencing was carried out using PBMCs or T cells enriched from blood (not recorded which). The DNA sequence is TGTGCCAGCAGCCCCTCTAATTCTCAAGTCAACTATGGCTACACCTTC. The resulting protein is CASSPSNSQVNYGYTF.